The TCR beta chain described here comes from a study of OX40 agonist ivuxolimab in advanced cancers. Study at large: Ivuxolimab, which is an agonistic anti-OX40 (CD134) antibody, was administered to the patients. Checkpoint inhibitors had been given previously to under 50% of patients. General study results and limits: CD4+ and CD8+ blood T cells expanded clonally by week 6 at 0.1 to 3.0 mg/kg. Relatively little clonal expansion, among the lowest observed, appeared in partial responders at 0.1-3.0 mg/kg.

A note on this clone: The antigen remains unidentified.

TCRdb's copy holds only in-frame clones and misses some; the assay was immunoSEQ multiplex PCR. This table has about 60,000 clones, approximately 81% appearing once. After removal of 3 bases from V and 4 bases from J, the junction contained 0 bases not matched to a gene. The CDR3 runs 15 residues. Germline V CDR1 and CDR2: SGHVS, FNYEAQ. Sequenced here: CD4+ or CD8+ T cells sorted from blood, sampled in a trial of the OX40 agonist ivuxolimab. This chain connects TRBV7-6 to TRBJ2-3, with TRBD2 matching over 14 bases. This sequence was found in an adult with an advanced solid tumor such as melanoma, head and neck, liver or kidney cancer. The CDR3 DNA sequence: TGTGCCAGCAGCTTGACTAGCGGGAGGGCAGATACGCAGTATTTT. Translating it yields CASSLTSGRADTQYF.